The clone carrying this T cell receptor beta chain was recorded once. Its antigen is undetermined. Additional DNA sequences in this sample encode the identical CDR3. The data belong to a study of T cell responses to AZD1222 COVID-19 vaccine. Study-wide results and limits: The donor cohort was predominantly white British with a female majority, and clonal diversity may have been underestimated.

Germline-derived CDR1 and CDR2 are MGHRA and YSYEKL. The CDR3 consists of 13 residues. V was shortened by 1 base and J by 4 bases, with 5 bases between the two germline ends. The method was immunoSEQ multiplex PCR; TCRdb's version includes in-frame clones alone and lacks a portion of them. This table has 120,000 to 150,000 clones, about 88% appearing once. The sample consisted of peripheral blood, taken on day 0 of AZD1222 vaccination. This rearrangement joins TRBV4-1 to TRBJ2-1; D call uncertain. The TCR comes from an adult in good health. The CDR3 protein is CASSQGSYNEQFF. The CDR3 bases are TGCGCCAGCAGCCAAGGCAGTTACAATGAGCAGTTCTTC.